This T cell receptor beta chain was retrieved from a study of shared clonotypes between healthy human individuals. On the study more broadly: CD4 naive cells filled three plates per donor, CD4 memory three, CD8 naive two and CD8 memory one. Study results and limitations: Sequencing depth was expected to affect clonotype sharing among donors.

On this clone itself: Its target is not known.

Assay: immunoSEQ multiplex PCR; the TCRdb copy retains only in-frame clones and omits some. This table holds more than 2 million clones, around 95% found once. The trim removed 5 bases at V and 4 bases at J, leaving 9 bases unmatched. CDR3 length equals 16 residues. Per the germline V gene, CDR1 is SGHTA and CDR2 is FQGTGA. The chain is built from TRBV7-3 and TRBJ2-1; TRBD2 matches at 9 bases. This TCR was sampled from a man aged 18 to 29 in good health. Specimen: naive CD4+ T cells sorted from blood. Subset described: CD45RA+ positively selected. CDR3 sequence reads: CASSPNAGGSYNEQFF. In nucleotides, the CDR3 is TGTGCCAGCAGCCCGAATGCGGGGGGGTCATACAATGAGCAGTTCTTC.